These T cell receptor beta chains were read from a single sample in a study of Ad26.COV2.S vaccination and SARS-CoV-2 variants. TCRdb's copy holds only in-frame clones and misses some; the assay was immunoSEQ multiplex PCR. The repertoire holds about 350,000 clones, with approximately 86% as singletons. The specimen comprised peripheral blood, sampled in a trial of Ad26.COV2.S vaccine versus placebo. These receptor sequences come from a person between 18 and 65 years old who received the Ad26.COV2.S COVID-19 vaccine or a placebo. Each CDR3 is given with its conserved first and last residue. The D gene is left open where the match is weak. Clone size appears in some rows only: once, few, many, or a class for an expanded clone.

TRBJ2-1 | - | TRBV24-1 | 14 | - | CATSVSSSYNEQFF | TGTGCCACCAGTGTATCCAGCTCCTACAATGAGCAGTTCTTC
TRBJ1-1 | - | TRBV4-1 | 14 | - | CASSHATVNTEAFF | TGCGCCAGCAGCCATGCGACGGTGAACACTGAAGCTTTCTTT
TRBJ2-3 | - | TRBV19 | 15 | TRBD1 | CASSITRGRLDTQYF | TGTGCCAGTAGTATAACCAGGGGGCGGCTAGATACGCAGTATTTT
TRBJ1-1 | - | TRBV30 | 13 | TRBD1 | CAWTRGLNTEAFF | TGTGCCTGGACGAGGGGGCTGAACACTGAAGCTTTCTTT
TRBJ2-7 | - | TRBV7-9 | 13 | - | CASSLNRVNEQYF | TGTGCCAGCAGCTTAAACAGGGTGAACGAGCAGTACTTC
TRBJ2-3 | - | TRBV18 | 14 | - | CASSPRTVGDTQYF | TGTGCCAGCTCACCTCGGACAGTTGGAGATACGCAGTATTTT
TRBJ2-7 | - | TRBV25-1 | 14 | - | CASSVLDKPDEQYF | TGTGCCAGCAGTGTATTAGACAAACCGGACGAGCAGTACTTC
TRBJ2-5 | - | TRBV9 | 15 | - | CASSVGGGRYETQYF | TGTGCCAGCAGCGTAGGAGGGGGGAGGTACGAGACCCAGTACTTC
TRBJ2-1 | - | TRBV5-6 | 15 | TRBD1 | CASSAVTGYDGEQFF | TGTGCCAGCAGCGCGGTGACAGGGTATGATGGTGAGCAGTTCTTC
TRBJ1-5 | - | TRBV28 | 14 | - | CASSLARDNQPQHF | TGTGCCAGCAGTTTGGCCCGGGACAATCAGCCCCAGCATTTT
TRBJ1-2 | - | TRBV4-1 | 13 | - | CASSQESPYGYTF | TGCGCCAGCAGCCAAGAGTCCCCATATGGCTACACCTTC
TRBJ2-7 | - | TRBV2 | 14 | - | CASSRRGAGDEQYF | TGTGCCAGCAGTCGCCGGGGCGCGGGTGACGAGCAGTACTTC
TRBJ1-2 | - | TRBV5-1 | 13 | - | CASSDPGSYGYTF | TGCGCCAGCAGTGATCCCGGGAGCTATGGCTACACCTTC
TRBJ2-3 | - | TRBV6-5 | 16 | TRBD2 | CASSYSGTSGKNTQYF | TGTGCCAGCAGTTACTCCGGGACTAGCGGGAAGAATACGCAGTATTTT
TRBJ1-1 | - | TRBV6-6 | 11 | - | CASSPGQEAFF | TGTGCCAGCAGTCCTGGACAGGAAGCTTTCTTT
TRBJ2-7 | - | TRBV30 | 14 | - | CAWTQGGPPYEQYF | TGTGCCTGGACTCAAGGGGGTCCTCCCTACGAGCAGTACTTC
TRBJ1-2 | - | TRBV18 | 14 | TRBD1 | CASSWDRGTHGYTF | TGTGCCAGCTCATGGGACAGGGGGACCCATGGCTACACCTTC
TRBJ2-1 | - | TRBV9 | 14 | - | CASSRYHRSDEQFF | TGTGCCAGCAGCAGATACCACAGGTCCGATGAGCAGTTCTTC
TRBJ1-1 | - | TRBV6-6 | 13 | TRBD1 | CASSTDRVSEAFF | TGTGCCAGCAGCACCGACAGGGTCTCTGAAGCTTTCTTT
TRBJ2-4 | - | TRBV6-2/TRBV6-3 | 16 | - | CASSDGTSLAKNIQYF | TGTGCCAGCAGTGACGGGACGAGCTTAGCCAAAAACATTCAGTACTTC
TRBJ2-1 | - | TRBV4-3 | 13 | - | CASSQAGNNEQFF | TGCGCCAGCAGCCAGGCCGGGAACAATGAGCAGTTCTTC
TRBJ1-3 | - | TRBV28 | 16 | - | CASSPPTGPSGNTIYF | TGTGCCAGCAGTCCCCCGACAGGCCCCTCTGGAAACACCATATATTTT
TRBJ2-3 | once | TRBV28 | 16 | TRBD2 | CASSETSGGFWDTQYF | TGTGCCAGCAGTGAGACTAGCGGGGGGTTCTGGGATACGCAGTATTTT
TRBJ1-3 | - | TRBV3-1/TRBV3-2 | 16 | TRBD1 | CASSWGDRGERNTIYF | TGTGCCAGCAGCTGGGGGGACAGGGGTGAAAGAAACACCATATATTTT
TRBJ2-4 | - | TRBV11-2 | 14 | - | CASSSGYASDIQYF | TGTGCCAGCAGCTCTGGTTATGCGTCGGACATTCAGTACTTC
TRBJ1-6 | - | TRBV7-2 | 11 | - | CASSGNSPLHF | TGTGCCAGCAGCGGTAATTCACCCCTCCACTTT
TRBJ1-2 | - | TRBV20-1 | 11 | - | CSARYNYGYTF | TGCAGTGCTAGATATAACTATGGCTACACCTTC
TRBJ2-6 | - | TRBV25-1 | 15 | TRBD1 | CASSETGRKANVLTF | TGTGCCAGCAGTGAGACAGGGAGAAAGGCCAACGTCCTGACTTTC
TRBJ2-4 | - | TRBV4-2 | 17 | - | CASSQDLKGGVQNIQYF | TGTGCCAGCAGCCAAGATCTGAAGGGGGGGGTTCAAAACATTCAGTACTTC
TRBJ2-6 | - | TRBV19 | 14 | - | CASSIGTGANVLTF | TGTGCCAGTAGTATAGGTACTGGGGCCAACGTCCTGACTTTC
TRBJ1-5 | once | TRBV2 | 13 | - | CASSEAPRQPQHF | TGTGCCAGCAGTGAAGCACCTCGTCAGCCCCAGCATTTT
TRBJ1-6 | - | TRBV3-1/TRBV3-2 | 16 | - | CASSRLGQRLEAPLHF | TGTGCCAGCAGCCGTCTAGGGCAGCGCCTCGAAGCACCCCTCCACTTT
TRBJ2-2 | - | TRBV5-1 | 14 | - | CASSLDPDYGELFF | TGCGCCAGCAGCTTGGATCCCGATTACGGGGAGCTGTTTTTT
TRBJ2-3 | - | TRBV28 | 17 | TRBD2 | CASSSRLEREETDTQYF | TGTGCCAGCAGCAGCCGCCTAGAGCGGGAGGAGACAGATACGCAGTATTTT
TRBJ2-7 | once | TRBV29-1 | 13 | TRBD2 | CSVSGRSSYEQYF | TGCAGCGTTAGCGGGAGGAGCTCCTACGAGCAGTACTTC
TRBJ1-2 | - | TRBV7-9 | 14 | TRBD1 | CASSLAGETGGYTF | TGTGCCAGCAGCTTAGCGGGGGAGACAGGGGGCTACACCTTC
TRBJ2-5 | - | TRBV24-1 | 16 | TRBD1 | CATSDAGTGRFETQYF | TGTGCCACCAGTGATGCCGGGACAGGGCGATTCGAGACCCAGTACTTC
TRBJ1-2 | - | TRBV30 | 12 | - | CAWETENYGYTF | TGTGCCTGGGAAACAGAAAACTATGGCTACACCTTC
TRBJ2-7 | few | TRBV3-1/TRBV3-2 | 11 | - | CASSQAYEQYF | TGTGCCAGCAGCCAGGCCTACGAGCAGTACTTC
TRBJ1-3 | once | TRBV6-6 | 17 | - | CASSPLDSFVRGNTIYF | TGTGCCAGCAGTCCCCTGGACAGTTTCGTGCGTGGAAACACCATATATTTT
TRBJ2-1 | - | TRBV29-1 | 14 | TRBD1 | CSVEEDRVYNEQFF | TGCAGCGTTGAAGAGGACAGGGTCTACAATGAGCAGTTCTTC
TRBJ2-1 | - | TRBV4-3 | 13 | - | CASSQDQGTEQFF | TGCGCCAGCAGCCAAGATCAGGGGACTGAGCAGTTCTTC
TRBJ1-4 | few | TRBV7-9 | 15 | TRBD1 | CASSLGGQGNEKLFF | TGTGCCAGCAGCTTAGGAGGACAGGGGAATGAAAAACTGTTTTTT
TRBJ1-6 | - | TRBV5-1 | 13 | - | CASSWAGDSPLHF | TGCGCCAGCAGCTGGGCAGGGGATTCACCCCTCCACTTT
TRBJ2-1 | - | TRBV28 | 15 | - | CASSLGGYRVNEQFF | TGTGCCAGCAGTTTAGGGGGGTACCGGGTAAATGAGCAGTTCTTC
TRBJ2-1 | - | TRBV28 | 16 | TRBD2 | CASIPAGAGFYNEQFF | TGTGCCAGCATCCCCGCGGGAGCGGGATTTTACAATGAGCAGTTCTTC
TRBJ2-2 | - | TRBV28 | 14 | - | CASSGSQNTGELFF | TGTGCCAGCAGCGGGAGTCAAAACACCGGGGAGCTGTTTTTT
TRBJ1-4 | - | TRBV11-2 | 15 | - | CASSSDTLTGEKLFF | TGTGCCAGCAGCTCAGACACCCTAACTGGTGAAAAACTGTTTTTT
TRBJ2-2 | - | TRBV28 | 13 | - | CASSLTAPGELFF | TGTGCCAGCAGTCTGACAGCTCCCGGGGAGCTGTTTTTT